This is a list of T cell receptor beta chains from one sample in a study of post-analysis software for immune sequencing data. TCRdb recomputed calls from the PCR reads with MiXCR, one row per CDR3 protein. The sample records hundreds of thousands of distinct CDR3 sequences, 25% to 30% being singletons. Sequenced: blood. Receptor source: a girl between 10 and 17 years old with multiple sclerosis. Both conserved end residues are part of each CDR3. The order of the fields is V gene, clone size, CDR3 length, D gene, J gene, CDR3 protein, CDR3 DNA. The D gene is left open where the match is weak. Size tells how often a clone was seen (once, few, many) or the class of an expanded clone, and some rows leave it out.

>TRBV2|few|16|-|TRBJ2-3
CASHITTDMGTDTQYF
TGTGCCAGCCATATTACAACTGACATGGGCACAGATACGCAGTATTTT
>TRBV9|-|15|TRBD1|TRBJ2-1
CASSARDRGRNEQFF
TGTGCCAGCAGCGCACGGGACAGGGGGCGGAATGAGCAGTTCTTC
>TRBV28|-|15|TRBD1|TRBJ2-3
CASRWDRARTDTQYF
TGTGCCAGCAGGTGGGACAGGGCACGCACAGATACGCAGTATTTT
>TRBV6-5|few|14|TRBD1|TRBJ2-5
CASRADRAEETQYF
TGTGCCAGCAGAGCGGACAGGGCCGAAGAGACCCAGTACTTC
>TRBV28|-|17|-|TRBJ2-1
CASLTRGRGFSYNEQFF
TGTGCCAGCCTCACGAGGGGGAGGGGGTTTAGTTACAATGAGCAGTTCTTC
>TRBV7-2|few|14|-|TRBJ2-7
CASSLAYLSYEQYF
TGTGCCAGCAGCTTAGCGTATCTTTCCTACGAGCAGTACTTC
>TRBV9|-|16|-|TRBJ2-6
CASSTRRASGANVLTF
TGTGCCAGCAGCACCCGGCGGGCATCTGGGGCCAACGTCCTGACTTTC
>TRBV11-3|-|13|TRBD2|TRBJ2-1
CASSPSGRNEQFF
TGTGCCAGCAGCCCTAGCGGGAGAAATGAGCAGTTCTTC
>TRBV6-5|-|14|-|TRBJ2-2
CASSYGGNTGELFF
TGTGCCAGCAGTTACGGGGGGAACACCGGGGAGCTGTTTTTT
>TRBV7-2|-|17|TRBD2|TRBJ2-7
CASSLVAPTSGRDEQYF
TGTGCCAGCAGCTTAGTTGCCCCGACTAGCGGGAGGGACGAGCAGTACTTC
>TRBV20-1|-|15|TRBD2|TRBJ2-3
CSANRREALTDTQYF
TGCAGTGCTAACCGACGGGAGGCCCTCACAGATACGCAGTATTTT
>TRBV12-3/TRBV12-4|few|13|-|TRBJ1-2
CASSQTPYRFYTF
TGTGCCAGCAGTCAAACCCCCTACAGGTTCTACACCTTC
>TRBV28|-|13|-|TRBJ1-2
CASSQDSPDGYTF
TGTGCCAGCAGTCAAGACAGTCCCGACGGCTACACCTTC
>TRBV29-1|many|13|-|TRBJ2-7
CSVRGTAAAEQYF
TGCAGCGTGCGCGGGACCGCGGCGGCCGAGCAGTACTTC
>TRBV4-1|-|14|TRBD2|TRBJ2-5
CASSRSGLEKTQYF
TGCGCCAGCAGCCGATCCGGACTAGAAAAGACCCAGTACTTC
>TRBV5-1|few|14|TRBD1|TRBJ1-5
CASRQSGGDQPQHF
TGCGCCAGCAGGCAATCAGGGGGTGATCAGCCCCAGCATTTT
>TRBV27|-|14|TRBD1|TRBJ1-6
CASSLQGGNSPPHF
TGTGCCAGCAGTTTACAGGGGGGGAATTCACCCCCCCACTTT
>TRBV20-1|-|16|-|TRBJ2-5
CSARGTLGMRRETQYF
TGCAGTGCTCGCGGGACTCTCGGTATGAGGCGGGAGACCCAGTACTTC
>TRBV20-1|few|13|-|TRBJ1-6
CSARGRHNSPLHF
TGCAGTGCTAGAGGCCGCCACAATTCACCCCTCCACTTT
>TRBV5-1|-|14|TRBD2|TRBJ2-1
CASSLRGGPNEQFF
TGCGCCAGCAGCTTGCGGGGGGGCCCTAATGAGCAGTTCTTC
>TRBV6-6|once|14|TRBD1|TRBJ2-7
CASRELGQGGEQYF
TGTGCCAGCAGGGAATTAGGACAGGGGGGCGAGCAGTACTTC
>TRBV12-3/TRBV12-4|-|16|-|TRBJ1-1
CASSPTHPGGGTEAFF
TGTGCCAGCAGTCCGACTCACCCCGGGGGGGGCACTGAAGCTTTCTTT
>TRBV6-4|many|15|TRBD2|TRBJ2-1
CATASGGADYNEQFF
TGTGCCACGGCCAGCGGGGGAGCCGACTACAATGAGCAGTTCTTC
>TRBV10-1|few|16|TRBD2|TRBJ2-7
CASSDLGGAQPYEQYF
TGCGCCAGCAGTGACCTCGGGGGGGCCCAACCCTACGAGCAGTACTTC
>TRBV7-2|-|12|-|TRBJ1-2
CASSQDTHGYTF
TGTGCCAGCAGCCAAGACACCCATGGCTACACCTTC
>TRBV6-6|-|15|-|TRBJ1-5
CASSYNLGSRQPQHF
TGTGCCAGCAGTTACAACCTGGGGTCAAGGCAGCCCCAGCATTTT
>TRBV6-5|-|14|TRBD2|TRBJ2-1
CASSPSGSVNEQFF
TGTGCCAGCAGTCCTAGCGGGAGCGTTAATGAGCAGTTCTTC
>TRBV20-1|-|16|-|TRBJ2-4
CSARDAWNGSRNIQYF
TGCAGTGCTAGAGATGCTTGGAACGGTTCCAGAAACATTCAGTACTTC
>TRBV6-5|few|18|-|TRBJ2-3
CASSYSGPGTASTDTQYF
TGTGCCAGCAGTTACTCGGGGCCCGGCACCGCTAGCACAGATACGCAGTATTTT
>TRBV20-1|-|18|-|TRBJ1-2
CSARVRGATAGTNYGYTF
TGCAGTGCTAGAGTTAGGGGGGCTACGGCGGGGACTAACTATGGCTACACCTTC
>TRBV28|-|15|-|TRBJ2-4
CASSQNKIAKNIQYF
TGTGCCAGCAGTCAAAACAAAATAGCCAAAAACATTCAGTACTTC
>TRBV20-1|-|15|-|TRBJ2-7
CSAREEGRAFGEQYF
TGCAGTGCTAGAGAAGAGGGCAGGGCCTTTGGCGAGCAGTACTTC
>TRBV6-1|few|18|TRBD2|TRBJ2-7
CASSKARSGTGGTYEQYF
TGTGCCAGCAGCAAAGCCAGGAGCGGGACGGGAGGCACATACGAGCAGTACTTC
>TRBV5-1|many|13|TRBD1|TRBJ2-1
CASSFDRANEQFF
TGCGCCAGCAGCTTTGACAGGGCCAATGAGCAGTTCTTC
>TRBV28|-|14|-|TRBJ2-1
CASSSGQNPNEQFF
TGTGCCAGCAGCTCAGGACAGAACCCGAATGAGCAGTTCTTC
>TRBV7-2|-|15|TRBD1|TRBJ1-4
CASSLVTGINEKLFF
TGTGCCAGCAGCTTAGTGACAGGGATAAATGAAAAACTGTTTTTT
>TRBV9|-|15|TRBD1|TRBJ2-7
CASSVGTGSYNEQYF
TGTGCCAGCAGCGTAGGGACAGGATCCTACAATGAGCAGTACTTC
>TRBV12-3/TRBV12-4|few|14|-|TRBJ2-6
CASSGTSGANVLTF
TGTGCCAGCAGCGGGACCTCTGGGGCCAACGTCCTGACTTTC
>TRBV27|-|17|TRBD1|TRBJ2-5
CASSSFLRDRGRETQYF
TGTGCCAGCAGTTCCTTCCTCCGGGACAGGGGACGAGAGACCCAGTACTTC
>TRBV10-3|few|16|TRBD2|TRBJ2-1
CAISDPGTSGRGEQFF
TGTGCCATCAGTGATCCCGGGACTAGCGGGAGAGGGGAGCAGTTCTTC
>TRBV10-3|-|16|-|TRBJ2-5
CAISDSAGRGPEAQYF
TGTGCCATCAGTGATTCTGCGGGAAGGGGTCCCGAGGCCCAGTACTTC
>TRBV29-1|many|14|-|TRBJ2-7
CSTQTGLDSYEQYF
TGCAGCACCCAGACAGGTTTAGATTCCTACGAGCAGTACTTC
>TRBV20-1|few|16|TRBD2|TRBJ2-1
CSAGPGRGAYYNEQFF
TGCAGTGCTGGGCCCGGGCGGGGGGCATACTACAATGAGCAGTTCTTC
>TRBV7-9|-|11|-|TRBJ1-1
CASSLDAPAFF
TGTGCCAGCAGCTTAGACGCACCGGCTTTCTTT
>TRBV18|few|14|TRBD1|TRBJ2-5
CASSQTGQGETQYF
TGTGCCAGCTCACAAACGGGACAGGGAGAGACCCAGTACTTC
>TRBV6-5|-|13|-|TRBJ1-6
CASSYTGTDGLHF
TGTGCCAGCAGTTACACAGGGACCGACGGCCTCCACTTT
>TRBV6-5|-|16|-|TRBJ1-6
CASSYQPGVWNSPLHF
TGTGCCAGCAGTTACCAACCAGGGGTTTGGAATTCACCCCTCCACTTT
>TRBV6-6|few|16|TRBD1|TRBJ1-6
CASRKTGVPSNSPLHF
TGTGCCAGCAGAAAGACAGGGGTCCCATCCAATTCACCCCTCCACTTT